This TCR beta chain was observed in a study of graft-versus-host responses after intestinal transplantation. Using immunoSEQ multiplex PCR, the repertoire was profiled, and TCRdb retains in-frame clones only, with some absent. Here the sample spans 12,000 to 15,000 clones, around 29% being singletons. There are a few counts of this clone. Germline values: CDR1 LNHNV, CDR2 YYDKDF (reference sequence). This CDR3 contains 12 residues. Trimming pared 1 base from V and 8 bases from J, leaving 5 bases between. The sequence came from a human patient who received an intestinal transplant. The source material was alloreactive CD4+ T cells from a mixed lymphocyte reaction culture, sampled before intestinal transplant. Regarding subset: CFSE-low proliferating T cells sorted from roughly six-day pre-transplant mixed lymphocyte reaction (GvH or HvG direction). The rearrangement joins TRBV15 to TRBJ2-2; no clear D. CDR3 nucleotide sequence: TGTGCCACCAGCAGAGGGCAGGGGGAGCTGTTTTTT. Amino acids: CATSRGQGELFF.